The entry that follows covers one T cell receptor (beta chain) sequence. Its antigen remains unknown. These data come from a study of cytomegalovirus exposure and HLA in healthy donors. General observations from the study: The sole available immune exposure information was CMV serostatus.

The V end lost 5 bases, the J end lost 1 base, and 11 bases lay between the germline ends. The germline gives CDR1 SNHLY, CDR2 FYNNEI. The CDR3 is made up of 14 amino acids. 13 Jbeta primers and 60 Vbeta primers were used for the PCR. The protocol was immunoSEQ multiplex PCR, while the TCRdb copy is restricted to in-frame clones and leaves out a portion. The sample holds approximately 170,000 clones, approximately 81% seen once. The receptor comes from a young woman in good health and CMV-seronegative. The V call is TRBV2, the J call TRBJ2-5, with D tentatively TRBD2 (6 bases). The sequenced material came from PBMCs. This CDR3 reads CASSIAGGQETQYF. The CDR3 DNA reads TGTGCCAGCAGTATCGCCGGGGGCCAAGAGACCCAGTACTTC.